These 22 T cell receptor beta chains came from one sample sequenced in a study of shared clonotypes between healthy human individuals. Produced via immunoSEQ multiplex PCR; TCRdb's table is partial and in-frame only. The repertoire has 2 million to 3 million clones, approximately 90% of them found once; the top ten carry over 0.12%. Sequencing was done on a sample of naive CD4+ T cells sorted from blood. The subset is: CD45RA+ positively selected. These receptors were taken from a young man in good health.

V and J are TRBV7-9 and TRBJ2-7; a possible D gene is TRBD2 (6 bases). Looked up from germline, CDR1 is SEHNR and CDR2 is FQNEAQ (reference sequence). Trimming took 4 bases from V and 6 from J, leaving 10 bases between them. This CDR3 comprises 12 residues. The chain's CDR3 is CASSYGGGEQYF. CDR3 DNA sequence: TGTGCCAGCAGCTACGGGGGTGGCGAGCAGTACTTC.

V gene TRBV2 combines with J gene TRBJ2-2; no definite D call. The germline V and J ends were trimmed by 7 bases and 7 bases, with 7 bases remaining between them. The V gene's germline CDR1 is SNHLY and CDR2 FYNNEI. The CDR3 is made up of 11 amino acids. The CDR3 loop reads CASTGYGELFF. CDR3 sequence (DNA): TGTGCCAGCACTGGGTACGGGGAGCTGTTTTTT.

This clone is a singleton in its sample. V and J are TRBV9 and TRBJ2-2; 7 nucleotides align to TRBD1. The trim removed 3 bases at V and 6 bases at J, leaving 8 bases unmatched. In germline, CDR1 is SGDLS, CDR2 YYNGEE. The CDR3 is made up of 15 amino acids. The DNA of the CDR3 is TGTGCCAGCAGCGGACGTTTAGGGGGCTCCGGGGAGCTGTTTTTT. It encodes CASSGRLGGSGELFF.

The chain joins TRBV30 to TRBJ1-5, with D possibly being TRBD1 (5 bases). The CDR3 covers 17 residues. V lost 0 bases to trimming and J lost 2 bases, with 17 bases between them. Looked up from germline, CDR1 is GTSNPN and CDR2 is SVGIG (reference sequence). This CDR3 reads CAWSVGARTSGNQPQHF. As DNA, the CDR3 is TGTGCCTGGAGTGTAGGCGCCCGGACATCGGGCAATCAGCCCCAGCATTTT.

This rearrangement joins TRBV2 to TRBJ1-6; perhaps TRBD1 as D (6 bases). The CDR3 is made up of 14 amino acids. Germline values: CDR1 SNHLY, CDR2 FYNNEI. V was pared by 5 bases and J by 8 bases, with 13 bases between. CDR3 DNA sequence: TGTGCCAGCAGTTACAGGGTATGGGATTCACCCCTCCACTTT. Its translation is CASSYRVWDSPLHF.

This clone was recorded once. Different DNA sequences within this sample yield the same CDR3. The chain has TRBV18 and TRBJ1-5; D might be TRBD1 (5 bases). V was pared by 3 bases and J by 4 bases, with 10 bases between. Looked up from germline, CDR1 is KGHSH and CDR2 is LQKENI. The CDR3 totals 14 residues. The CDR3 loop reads CASSPSGANQPQHF. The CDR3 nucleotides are TGTGCCAGCTCACCTTCCGGGGCAAATCAGCCCCAGCATTTT.

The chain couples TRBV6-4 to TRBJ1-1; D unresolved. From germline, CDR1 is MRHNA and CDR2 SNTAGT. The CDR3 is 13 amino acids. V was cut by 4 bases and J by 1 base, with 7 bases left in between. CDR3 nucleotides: TGTGCCAGCAGTGTGTATCCGAACACTGAAGCTTTCTTT. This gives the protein CASSVYPNTEAFF.

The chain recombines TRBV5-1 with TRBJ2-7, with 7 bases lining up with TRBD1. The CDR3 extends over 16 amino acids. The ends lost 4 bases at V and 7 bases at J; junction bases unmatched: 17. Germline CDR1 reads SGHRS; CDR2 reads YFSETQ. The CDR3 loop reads CASSPIERGQMQEQYF. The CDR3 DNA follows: TGCGCCAGCAGCCCGATTGAAAGGGGGCAAATGCAAGAGCAGTACTTC.

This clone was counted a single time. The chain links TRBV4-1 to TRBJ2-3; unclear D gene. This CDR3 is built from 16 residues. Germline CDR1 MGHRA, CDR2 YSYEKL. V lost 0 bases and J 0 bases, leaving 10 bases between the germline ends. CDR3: CASSQDPRVSTDTQYF. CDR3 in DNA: TGCGCCAGCAGCCAAGACCCCCGAGTAAGCACAGATACGCAGTATTTT.

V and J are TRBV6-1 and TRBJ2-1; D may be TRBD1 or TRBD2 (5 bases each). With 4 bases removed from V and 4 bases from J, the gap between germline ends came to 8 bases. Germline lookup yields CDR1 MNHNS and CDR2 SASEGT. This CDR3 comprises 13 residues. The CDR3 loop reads CASSGGVYNEQFF. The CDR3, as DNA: TGTGCCAGCAGTGGAGGGGTGTACAATGAGCAGTTCTTC.

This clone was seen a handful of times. The CDR3, as DNA: TGTGCCTGGAGTGTAGGTTTCCGGACACCTGAAGGCTACACCTTC. This translates into CAWSVGFRTPEGYTF. The J gene is TRBJ1-2, the V gene TRBV30; D is perhaps TRBD1 (5 bases). This CDR3 has 15 amino acids. Germline V gene lookup returns CDR1 GTSNPN and CDR2 SVGIG (reference sequence). Between the trimmed V and J ends, which lost 0 bases and 8 bases, there was a span of 19 bases.

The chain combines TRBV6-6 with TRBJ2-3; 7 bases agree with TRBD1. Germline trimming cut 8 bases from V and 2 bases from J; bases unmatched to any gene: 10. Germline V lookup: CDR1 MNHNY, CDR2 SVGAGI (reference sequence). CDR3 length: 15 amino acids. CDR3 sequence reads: CASSLRDSLTDTQYF. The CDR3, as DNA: TGTGCCAGCTCACTCCGGGACAGCCTCACAGATACGCAGTATTTT.

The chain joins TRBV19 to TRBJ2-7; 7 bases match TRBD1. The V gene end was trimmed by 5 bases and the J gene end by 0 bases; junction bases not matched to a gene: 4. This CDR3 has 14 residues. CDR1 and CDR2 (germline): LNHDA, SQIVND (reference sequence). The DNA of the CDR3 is TGTGCCAGTAGTCACGGACAGGCCTCCTACGAGCAGTACTTC. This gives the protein CASSHGQASYEQYF.

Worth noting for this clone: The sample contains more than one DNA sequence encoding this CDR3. This CDR3 is CAWTGQGLSNQPQHF. CDR3 bases: TGTGCCTGGACGGGACAGGGGCTCTCAAATCAGCCCCAGCATTTT. The chain is built from TRBV30 and TRBJ1-5, with 10 bases lining up with TRBD1. The V gene end was trimmed by 4 bases and the J gene end by 4 bases; junction bases not matched to a gene: 7. The germline V gene has CDR1 GTSNPN and CDR2 SVGIG (reference sequence). The CDR3 loop spans 15 amino acids.

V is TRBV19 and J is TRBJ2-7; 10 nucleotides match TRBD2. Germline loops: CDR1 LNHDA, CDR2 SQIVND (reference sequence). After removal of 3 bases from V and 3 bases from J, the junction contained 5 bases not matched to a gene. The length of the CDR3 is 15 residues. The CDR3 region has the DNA TGTGCCAGTAGTATTGGACTAGCGGAGAACTACGAGCAGTACTTC. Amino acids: CASSIGLAENYEQYF.

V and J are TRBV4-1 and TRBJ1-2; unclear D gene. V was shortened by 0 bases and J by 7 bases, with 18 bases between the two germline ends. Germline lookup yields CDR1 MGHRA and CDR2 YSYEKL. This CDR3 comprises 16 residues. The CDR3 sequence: CASSQDVAGGATGYTF. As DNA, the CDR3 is TGCGCCAGCAGCCAAGATGTGGCAGGAGGAGCCACTGGCTACACCTTC.

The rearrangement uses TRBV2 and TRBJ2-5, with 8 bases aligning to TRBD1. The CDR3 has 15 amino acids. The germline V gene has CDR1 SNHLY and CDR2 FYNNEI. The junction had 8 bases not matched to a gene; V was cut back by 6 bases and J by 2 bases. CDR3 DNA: TGTGCCAGCAGACCAGGACAGGGCGGACAAGAGACCCAGTACTTC. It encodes CASRPGQGGQETQYF.

The CDR3 reads CASSLSGAGDEQFF. CDR3 bases: TGTGCCAGCAGCTTATCAGGGGCTGGCGATGAGCAGTTCTTC. This sequence joins TRBV7-9 and TRBJ2-1, with D tentatively TRBD1 (6 bases). Trimming removed 2 bases at V and 8 bases at J, with 13 bases between. The CDR3 spans 14 residues. CDR1 is SEHNR and CDR2 is FQNEAQ in the germline V gene (reference sequence).

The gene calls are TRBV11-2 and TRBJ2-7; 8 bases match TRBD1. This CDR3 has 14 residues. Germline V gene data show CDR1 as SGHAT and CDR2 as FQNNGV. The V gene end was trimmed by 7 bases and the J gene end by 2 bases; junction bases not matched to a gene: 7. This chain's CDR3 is CASTVPDRAYEQYF. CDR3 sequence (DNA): TGTGCCAGCACTGTCCCGGACAGGGCCTACGAGCAGTACTTC.

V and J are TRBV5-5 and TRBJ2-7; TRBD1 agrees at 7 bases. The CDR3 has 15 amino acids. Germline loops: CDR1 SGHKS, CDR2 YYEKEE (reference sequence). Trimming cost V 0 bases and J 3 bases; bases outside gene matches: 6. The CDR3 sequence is CASSLELQGIYEQYF. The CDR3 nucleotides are TGTGCCAGCAGCTTGGAGCTACAGGGGATCTACGAGCAGTACTTC.

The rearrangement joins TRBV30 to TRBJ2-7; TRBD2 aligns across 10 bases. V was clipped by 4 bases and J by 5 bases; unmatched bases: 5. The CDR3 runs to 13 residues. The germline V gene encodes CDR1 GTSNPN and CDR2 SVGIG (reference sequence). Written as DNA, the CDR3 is TGTGCCTGGAATCTAGGACTAGCGGACGAGCAGTACTTC. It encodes CAWNLGLADEQYF.

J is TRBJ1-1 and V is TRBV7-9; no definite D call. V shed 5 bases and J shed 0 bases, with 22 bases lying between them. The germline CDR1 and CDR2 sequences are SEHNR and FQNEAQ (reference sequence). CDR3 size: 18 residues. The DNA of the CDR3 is TGTGCCAGCAGCCTAACCGCCATGCCGGGAGGAATGAACACTGAAGCTTTCTTT. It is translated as CASSLTAMPGGMNTEAFF. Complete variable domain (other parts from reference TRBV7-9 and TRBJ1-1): DTGVSQNPRHKITKRGQNVTFRCDPISEHNRLYWYRQTLGQGPEFLTYFQNEAQLEKSRLLSDRFSAERPKGSFSTLEIQRTEQGDSAMYLCASSLTAMPGGMNTEAFFGQGTRLTVV.